The rows below give T cell receptor beta chains drawn from one sample of a study of PD-1 blockade in mismatch repair-deficient tumors. Clones were read by immunoSEQ multiplex PCR, and TCRdb kept only the in-frame ones, dropping some. The data show fewer than 100,000 clones, with 81% seen just once and under 3% held by the top ten. The sequences come from peripheral blood, collected 12 weeks after starting pembrolizumab. The receptors originated from an adult with mismatch repair-deficient cancer. The conserved cysteine and the conserved F or W are not part of the CDR3 here.

j_call | v_call | cdr3_aa
TRBJ2-5 | TRBV6-1 | ASRGAGGRQETQY
TRBJ2-7 | TRBV10-2 | ASRQRMDEQY
TRBJ2-7 | TRBV13 | ASSLYGTGFNEQY
TRBJ2-7 | TRBV11-2 | ASSLRSAGGGEQY
TRBJ2-7 | TRBV11-2 | ASRPGGVLYEQY
TRBJ2-1 | TRBV2 | ASSALAGYNEQF
TRBJ2-1 | TRBV25-1 | ASSEFRGRRNEQF
TRBJ2-2 | TRBV11-2 | ASSLGGMENTGELF
TRBJ2-1 | TRBV11-2 | ASSSEYQLAGGTNEQF
TRBJ2-7 | TRBV5-1 | ASSWTGPLSEQY
TRBJ1-5 | TRBV27 | ASSQWTGSGAPSNQPQH
TRBJ1-5 | TRBV6-5 | ASSKGRGEGQPQH
TRBJ1-5 | TRBV29-1 | SVGLGRGQPQH
TRBJ2-1 | TRBV7-9 | ARIAGDSYNEQF
TRBJ2-7 | TRBV29-1 | SVEVTEISYEQY
TRBJ2-7 | TRBV14 | ASSRQGAGEQY
TRBJ2-1 | TRBV5-6 | ASSSAWTAYNEQF
TRBJ2-7 | TRBV7-9 | ATLGTGWREQY
TRBJ2-2 | TRBV5-4 | ASSSAANTGELF
TRBJ1-1 | TRBV5-4 | ASNLDGRPNTEAF
TRBJ2-1 | TRBV10-1 | ASTLAANASSYNEQF
TRBJ2-3 | TRBV19 | ASRRTSGDTQY
TRBJ2-7 | TRBV28 | ASSPPAREQY
TRBJ1-1 | TRBV9 | ASSVEVDGWNTEAF
TRBJ1-1 | TRBV29-1 | SGGQVVNTEAF
TRBJ2-2 | TRBV11-3 | ASSLASRTANTGELF
TRBJ1-2 | TRBV6-6 | ASSYSQGINYGYT
TRBJ2-1 | TRBV7-2 | ASSSYPDGRNEQF
TRBJ2-3 | TRBV5-6 | ASSLSPSSTDTQY
TRBJ2-1 | TRBV19 | ASRRDSYNEQF
TRBJ1-2 | TRBV29-1 | SVDRGSLGYT
TRBJ1-4 | TRBV11-2 | ASSLDREGRRIEKLF
TRBJ2-2 | TRBV4-2 | ASSPPAGTSGSGTGELF
TRBJ2-2 | TRBV5-8 | ASSSTPGRVINTGELF
TRBJ1-1 | TRBV15 | ATSRYPGFSANTEAF
TRBJ2-1 | TRBV29-1 | SVYAGRANSYNEQF
TRBJ1-3 | TRBV2 | ASSTGLGNTIY
TRBJ2-3 | TRBV30 | AWSVGRGGTDTQY
TRBJ2-5 | TRBV7-9 | ASSRATGQETQY
TRBJ1-2 | TRBV18 | ASSPLGTGNNYGYT
TRBJ2-3 | TRBV5-1 | ASSQGGTSGSTDTQY
TRBJ1-1 | TRBV6-6 | ASRSGEHTEAF
TRBJ2-5 | TRBV6-1 | ASSEWASGSGETQY
TRBJ2-7 | TRBV5-5 | ASENGRSSYEQY
TRBJ1-1 | TRBV5-1 | ASSLIQNTEAF
TRBJ1-5 | TRBV18 | ASSPRQENQPQH